These 8 T cell receptor beta chains came from one sample sequenced in a study of T cells in Graves' hyperthyroidism and ophthalmopathy. Amplification of TCR beta CDR3 regions used RNA as the template. The HTBI primer set was used in a first-round RT-PCR of the TCR CDR3. TCRdb called the multiplex PCR reads again in MiXCR, with one record for every CDR3 protein. Of 480,000 or so distinct CDR3 sequences in the sample, approximately 15% are singletons; the top ten hold less than 20%. Material: blood. The receptors stem from a woman aged 18 to 35 with Graves' hyperthyroidism.

This clonotype has only a few counts. The chain recombines TRBV19 with TRBJ1-1; TRBD1 aligns across 8 bases. With V trimmed by 3 bases and J by 5 bases, 14 bases remained unmatched. This CDR3 spans 17 amino acids. Germline V gene sequence: CDR1 LNHDA, CDR2 SQIVND (reference sequence). DNA of the CDR3: TGTGCCAGTAGTATGACCCTGGACAGGGCATGGAGGACTGAAGCTTTCTTT. Protein sequence: CASSMTLDRAWRTEAFF.

In this sample, this clonotype turned up many times. J is TRBJ2-6 and V is TRBV28, with TRBD2 matching over 7 bases. The J segment lost 4 bases and the V segment lost 3 bases, leaving 6 bases of the junction unmatched. The CDR3 runs 16 residues. Germline values: CDR1 MDHEN, CDR2 SYDVKM. The CDR3 here is CASSFVSGSGANVLTF. The CDR3 DNA follows: TGTGCCAGCAGTTTCGTTAGCGGGTCGGGGGCCAACGTCCTGACTTTC.

Remarks on this clonotype: This could be a read error, since a much larger clone is one nucleotide away. This chain connects TRBV24-1 to TRBJ2-7; D not resolved. The CDR3 loop spans 13 amino acids. Germline CDR1 reads KGHDR; CDR2 reads SFDVKD. With 5 bases removed from V and 4 bases from J, the gap between germline ends came to 11 bases. CDR3: CATSGGLRYEQYF. The CDR3 DNA reads TGTGCCACCAGTGGTGGCCTTCGGTACGAGCAGTACTTC.

This clonotype has a count of ten or more. The chain combines TRBV6-2 or TRBV6-3 with TRBJ1-2; TRBD1 aligns across 9 bases. Per the germline V gene, CDR1 is MNHEY and CDR2 is SVGEGT. Trimming took 6 bases from V and 0 from J; bases not matched to a gene: 8. The CDR3 totals 16 residues. CDR3 sequence: CASSTPGQGANYGYTF. Here the CDR3 DNA reads TGTGCCAGCAGCACCCCGGGACAGGGAGCTAACTATGGCTACACCTTC.

Concerning this clonotype: A much bigger clone sits one base away, suggesting this may be a read error. CDR3 amino acids: CTSSMLAGVDEQYF. The CDR3 nucleotides read TGTACCAGCAGTATGCTAGCGGGAGTTGACGAGCAGTACTTC. The J gene is TRBJ2-7, the V gene TRBV12-3 or TRBV12-4; TRBD2 aligns across 10 bases. CDR3 length: 14 residues.

Points on this clonotype: The junction departs from germline at one end; a sequencing error may be responsible. This chain uses TRBV7-8 with TRBJ2-7, with a weak D call TRBD1 (5 bases). The CDR3 loop spans 15 amino acids. Germline-derived CDR1 and CDR2 are SGHVS and FQNEAQ. CDR3 sequence: CASSWTSGFTYEQCF. As DNA, the CDR3 is TGTGCCAGCAGCTGGACATCGGGTTTTACCTACGAGCAGTGCTTC.

Ten or more counts support this clonotype. The CDR3 reads CASSQGTSGLYEQYF. In DNA form, the CDR3 reads TGTGCCAGCAGCCAAGGGACTAGCGGGTTATACGAGCAGTACTTC. The chain carries TRBV3-1 and TRBJ2-7; TRBD2 agrees at 11 bases. V lost 1 base to trimming and J lost 4 bases; unmatched junction nucleotides: 3. The germline V gene encodes CDR1 LGHDT and CDR2 YNNKEL (reference sequence). The CDR3 loop spans 15 amino acids.

The chain combines TRBV14 with TRBJ2-7; possible D gene TRBD2, 6 bases. The germline gives CDR1 SGHDN, CDR2 FVKESK. V was trimmed by 4 bases and J by 7 bases, leaving 17 bases between them. The CDR3 extends over 14 amino acids. For the CDR3, the DNA is TGTGCCAGCAGCCCTCTACACGCCGCGGGGGAGCAGTACTTC. Its protein product is CASSPLHAAGEQYF.